Below are 7 T cell receptor beta chains sequenced from a single sample in a study of CD8 T cells in Susac syndrome. RNA was extracted with the RNeasy kit, and a quantity of about 0.45 to 1 ug was reverse transcribed using random hexamers. MiXCR, run by TCRdb on the immunoSEQ multiplex PCR reads, gives a single entry per CDR3 protein. The sample carries about 200,000 distinct CDR3 sequences, roughly 90% recorded once. The specimen sequenced was CD4+ T cells from PBMCs. These receptor sequences come from a human donor with Susac syndrome.

This clonotype appeared once. This sequence joins TRBV11-2 and TRBJ2-7, with 7 positions matching TRBD1. The CDR3 has 14 residues. Germline CDR1 and CDR2: SGHAT and FQNNGV. Unmatched junction bases numbered 8, after V lost 5 bases and J lost 4 bases. The CDR3 reads CASSPTDRVYEQYF. Here the CDR3 DNA reads TGTGCCAGCAGCCCCACTGACAGGGTATACGAGCAGTACTTC.

The CDR3 protein is CASSFNRGGEQYF. Here the CDR3 DNA reads TGTGCCAGCAGTTTTAACAGGGGAGGGGAGCAGTACTTC. The V gene is TRBV12-3 or TRBV12-4, the J gene TRBJ2-7; D possibly matches TRBD1 or TRBD2 (7 bases each). The CDR3 totals 13 residues. V lost 3 bases and J 7 bases, leaving 13 bases between the germline ends.

The CDR3 DNA sequence: TGCAGCGTTTTCCAGGGGAGCTCCTACGAGCAGTACTTC. Translated, it gives CSVFQGSSYEQYF. The genes are TRBV29-1 and TRBJ2-7; D might be TRBD1 (6 bases). Trimming took 5 bases from V and 0 from J, leaving 11 bases between them. Germline V gene data show CDR1 as SQVTM and CDR2 as ANQGSEA. This CDR3 spans 13 amino acids.

The gene calls are TRBV7-9 and TRBJ1-6; D might be TRBD1 (6 bases). V was shortened by 6 bases and J by 3 bases, with 12 bases between the two germline ends. From germline, CDR1 is SEHNR and CDR2 FQNEAQ (reference sequence). The CDR3 sequence is 15 residues long. CDR3 nucleotide sequence: TGTGCCAGCAGGGGGAGGGGGAGCTATAATTCACCCCTCCACTTT. Its translation: CASRGRGSYNSPLHF. Full variable domain (remainder filled in from reference TRBV7-9 and TRBJ1-6): DTGVSQNPRHKITKRGQNVTFRCDPISEHNRLYWYRQTLGQGPEFLTYFQNEAQLEKSRLLSDRFSAERPKGSFSTLEIQRTEQGDSAMYLCASRGRGSYNSPLHFGNGTRLTVT.

In regard to this clonotype: Mismatch with germline at one junction end may stem from a read error. The chain couples TRBV20-1 to TRBJ2-7, with D hard to call. Germline values: CDR1 DFQATT, CDR2 SNEGSKA (reference sequence). The CDR3 is made up of 12 amino acids. The chain's CDR3 is CSASKISYEQYF. CDR3 DNA sequence: TGCAGCGCTAGTAAAATCTCCTACGAGCAGTACTTC.

The rearrangement uses TRBV4-1 and TRBJ2-7; D uncertain. Germline V gives CDR1 MGHRA, CDR2 YSYEKL. Trimming pared 1 base from V and 2 bases from J, leaving 9 bases between. CDR3 size: 14 residues. CDR3 sequence reads: CASSQGTGPYEQYF. The CDR3 bases are TGCGCCAGCAGCCAAGGGACGGGTCCCTACGAGCAGTACTTC.

J is TRBJ1-4 and V is TRBV3-1; no definite D call. The CDR3 covers 15 residues. From germline, CDR1 is LGHDT and CDR2 YNNKEL (reference sequence). V lost 3 bases, J lost 8 bases, and 16 bases lay in between. The CDR3 DNA sequence: TGTGCCAGCAGCCATTCCGGGAAAAGGATGGAAAAACTGTTTTTT. Translation gives CASSHSGKRMEKLFF.